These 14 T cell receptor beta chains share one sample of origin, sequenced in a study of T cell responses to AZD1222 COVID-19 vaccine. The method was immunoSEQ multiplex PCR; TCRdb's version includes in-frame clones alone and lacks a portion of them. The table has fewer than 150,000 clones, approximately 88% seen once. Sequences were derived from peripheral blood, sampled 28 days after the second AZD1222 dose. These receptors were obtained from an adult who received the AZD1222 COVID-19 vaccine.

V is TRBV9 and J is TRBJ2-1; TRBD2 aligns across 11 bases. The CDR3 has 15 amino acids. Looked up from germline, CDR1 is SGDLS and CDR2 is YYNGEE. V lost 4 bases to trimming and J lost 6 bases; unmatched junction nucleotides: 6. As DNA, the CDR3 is TGTGCCAGCAGCCCGATGGGGACTAGCGGCAATGAGCAGTTCTTC. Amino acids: CASSPMGTSGNEQFF.

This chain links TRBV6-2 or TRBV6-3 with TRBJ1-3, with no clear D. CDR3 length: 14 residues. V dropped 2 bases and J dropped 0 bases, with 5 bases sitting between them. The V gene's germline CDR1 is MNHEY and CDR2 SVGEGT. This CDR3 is CASSYAISGNTIYF. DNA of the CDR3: TGTGCCAGCAGTTACGCCATCTCTGGAAACACCATATATTTT.

CDR3 protein: CASSPLNPGAEAFF. The CDR3, as DNA: TGTGCCAGCTCTCCCTTGAATCCTGGCGCTGAAGCTTTCTTT. J is TRBJ1-1 and V is TRBV18; no clear D gene. Germline CDR1 is KGHSH and CDR2 is LQKENI. This CDR3 is 14 amino acids long. V lost 6 bases to trimming and J lost 6 bases, with 17 bases between them.

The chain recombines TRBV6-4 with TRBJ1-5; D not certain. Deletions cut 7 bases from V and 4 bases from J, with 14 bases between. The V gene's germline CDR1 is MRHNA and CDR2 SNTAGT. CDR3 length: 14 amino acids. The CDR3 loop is CASMVGRNNQPQHF. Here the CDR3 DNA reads TGTGCCAGCATGGTGGGCAGGAATAATCAGCCCCAGCATTTT.

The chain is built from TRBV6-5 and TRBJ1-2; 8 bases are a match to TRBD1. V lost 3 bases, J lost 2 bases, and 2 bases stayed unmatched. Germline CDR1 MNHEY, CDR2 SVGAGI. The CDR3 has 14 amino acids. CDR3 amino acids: CASSYGQGNYGYTF. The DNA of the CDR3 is TGTGCCAGCAGTTATGGACAGGGAAACTATGGCTACACCTTC.

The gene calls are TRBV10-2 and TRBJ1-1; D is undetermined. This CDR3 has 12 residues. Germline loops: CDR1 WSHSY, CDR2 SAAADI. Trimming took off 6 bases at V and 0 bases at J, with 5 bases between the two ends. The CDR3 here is CASSMVNTEAFF. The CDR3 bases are TGCGCCAGCAGCATGGTGAACACTGAAGCTTTCTTT.

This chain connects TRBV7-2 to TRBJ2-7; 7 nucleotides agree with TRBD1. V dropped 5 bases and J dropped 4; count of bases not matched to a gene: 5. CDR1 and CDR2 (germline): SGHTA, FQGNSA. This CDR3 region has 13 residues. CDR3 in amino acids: CASSRDSSYEQYF. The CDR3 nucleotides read TGTGCCAGCAGCCGGGACAGTTCATACGAGCAGTACTTC.

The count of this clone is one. The CDR3 loop reads CATSSPQRAVQNEQFF. The CDR3, as DNA: TGTGCCACCAGCTCACCCCAACGGGCCGTACAGAATGAGCAGTTCTTC. This chain links TRBV15 with TRBJ2-1, with D unclear. V lost 5 bases to trimming and J lost 7 bases, with 21 bases between them. The CDR3 is 16 amino acids. Germline CDR1 reads LNHNV; CDR2 reads YYDKDF (reference sequence).

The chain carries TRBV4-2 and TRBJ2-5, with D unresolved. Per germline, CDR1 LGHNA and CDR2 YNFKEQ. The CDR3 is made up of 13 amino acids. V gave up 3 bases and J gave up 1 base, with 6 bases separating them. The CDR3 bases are TGTGCCAGCAGCCAGGGCTTCCAAGAGACCCAGTACTTC. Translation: CASSQGFQETQYF.

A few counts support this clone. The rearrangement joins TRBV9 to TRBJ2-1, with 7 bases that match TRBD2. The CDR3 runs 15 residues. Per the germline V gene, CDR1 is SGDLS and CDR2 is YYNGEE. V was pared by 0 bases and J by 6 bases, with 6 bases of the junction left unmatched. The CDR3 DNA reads TGTGCCAGCAGCGTAGGGTTTAGCGGGTTCAATGAGCAGTTCTTC. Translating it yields CASSVGFSGFNEQFF.

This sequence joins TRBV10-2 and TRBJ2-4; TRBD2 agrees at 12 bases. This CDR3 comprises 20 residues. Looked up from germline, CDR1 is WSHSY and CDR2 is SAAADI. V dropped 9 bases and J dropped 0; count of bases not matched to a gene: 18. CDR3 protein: CARLCQNLAGGTLAKNIQYF. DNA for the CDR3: TGCGCCAGACTCTGTCAAAACCTAGCGGGAGGGACCCTAGCCAAAAACATTCAGTACTTC.

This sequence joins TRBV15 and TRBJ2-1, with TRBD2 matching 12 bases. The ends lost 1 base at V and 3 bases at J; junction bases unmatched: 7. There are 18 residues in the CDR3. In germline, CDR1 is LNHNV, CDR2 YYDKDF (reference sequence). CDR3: CATSRAPGLAGFYNEQFF. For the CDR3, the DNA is TGTGCCACCAGCAGAGCACCGGGACTAGCGGGTTTCTACAATGAGCAGTTCTTC.

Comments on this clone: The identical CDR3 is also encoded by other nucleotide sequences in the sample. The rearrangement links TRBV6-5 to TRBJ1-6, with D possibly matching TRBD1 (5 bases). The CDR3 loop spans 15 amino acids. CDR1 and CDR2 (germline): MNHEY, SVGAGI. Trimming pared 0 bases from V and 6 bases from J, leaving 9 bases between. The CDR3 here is CASSYSGEGNSPLHF. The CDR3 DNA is TGTGCCAGCAGTTACTCAGGGGAGGGTAATTCACCCCTCCACTTT.

CDR3 in DNA: TGTGCCAGCAGTGAAGCTGGTAGGGTAGAATCACCCCTCCACTTT. It translates to CASSEAGRVESPLHF. The rearrangement joins TRBV2 to TRBJ1-6; no clear D gene. The germline V and J ends were trimmed by 0 bases and 10 bases, with 13 bases remaining between them. CDR1 and CDR2 (germline): SNHLY, FYNNEI. The CDR3 is made up of 15 amino acids.